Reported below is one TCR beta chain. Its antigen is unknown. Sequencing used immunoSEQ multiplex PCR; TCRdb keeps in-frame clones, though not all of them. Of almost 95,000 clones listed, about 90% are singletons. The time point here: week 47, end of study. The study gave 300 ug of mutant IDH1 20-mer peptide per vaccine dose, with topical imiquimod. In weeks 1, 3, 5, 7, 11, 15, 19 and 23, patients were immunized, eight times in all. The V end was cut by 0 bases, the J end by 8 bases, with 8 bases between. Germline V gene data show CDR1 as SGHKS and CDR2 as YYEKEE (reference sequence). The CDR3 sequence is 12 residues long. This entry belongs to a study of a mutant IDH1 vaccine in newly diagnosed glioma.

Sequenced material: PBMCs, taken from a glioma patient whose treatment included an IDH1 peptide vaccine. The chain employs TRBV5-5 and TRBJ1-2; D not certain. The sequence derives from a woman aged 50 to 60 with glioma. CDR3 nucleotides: TGTGCCAGCAGCTTGGCCATTACAGGCTACACCTTC. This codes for CASSLAITGYTF.